The following is a T cell receptor beta chain sequence with its context. As for treatment: randomized to nivolumab then ipilimumab (arm A) or the reverse (arm B). The sample belongs to a study of sequential checkpoint blockade in melanoma. Study-level information: TCRβ was sequenced from DNA of about a hundred pretreatment tumors. Around 21 patients had tumor biopsies before treatment and at week 13.

Profiling relied on immunoSEQ multiplex PCR, and the TCRdb table lists in-frame clones only, not all of them. The sample holds 6,500 to 10,000 clones, 20% to 30% seen once. Germline V lookup: CDR1 MNHGY, CDR2 SAAAGT. CDR3 length: 15 amino acids. With 10 bases clipped from V and 1 base from J, the junction kept 13 bases outside the gene matches. This chain joins TRBV6-8 and TRBJ2-7; 7 bases are shared with TRBD1. Sequencing used tumor tissue (inferred from file names), obtained from a patient given nivolumab and ipilimumab in sequence. The sequence came from a human donor with melanoma. Here the CDR3 reads CAITDPGQTSYEQYF. In nucleotides, the CDR3 is TGTGCCATCACCGACCCGGGACAGACTTCCTACGAGCAGTACTTC.